This section outlines one TCR beta chain sequence together with its context. The CDR3 runs 14 residues. Germline assignment: CDR1 SQVTM and CDR2 ANQGSEA. The V and J ends lost 4 bases and 2 bases respectively, with 11 bases between them. The sample's time point: patch test 3, about 24 weeks after DPC sensitization. Treatment meaning: therapeutic diphenylcyclopropenone sensitization with weekly scalp DPC. Venepuncture was done earlier than the placement of each patch test. This sample is part of a study of human T cells and chemical hapten exposure. Whole-study context: Across the whole study, which lasted roughly 24 weeks, patients were given diphenylcyclopropenone on the scalp once a week. Predominantly women, the patients had alopecia areata, totalis or universalis.

What the library attached to individual cDNA molecules were unique molecular identifiers. Using its own MiXCR run on the RACE reads, TCRdb lists one record per CDR3 protein. The data contain 100,000 or so distinct CDR3 sequences, under 40% of them singletons. The chain couples TRBV29-1 to TRBJ1-4; possibly TRBD1 for D (5 bases). Here the sequenced sample was whole blood, taken in connection with sensitization to the hapten diphenylcyclopropenone (DPC). The sequence was obtained from a man between 35 and 55 years old with alopecia areata. Some clones in this sample may be carry-over from other donors' samples. The CDR3 spells CSVAPGPTNEKLFF. The CDR3 bases are TGCAGCGTTGCCCCAGGGCCCACTAATGAAAAACTGTTTTTT.